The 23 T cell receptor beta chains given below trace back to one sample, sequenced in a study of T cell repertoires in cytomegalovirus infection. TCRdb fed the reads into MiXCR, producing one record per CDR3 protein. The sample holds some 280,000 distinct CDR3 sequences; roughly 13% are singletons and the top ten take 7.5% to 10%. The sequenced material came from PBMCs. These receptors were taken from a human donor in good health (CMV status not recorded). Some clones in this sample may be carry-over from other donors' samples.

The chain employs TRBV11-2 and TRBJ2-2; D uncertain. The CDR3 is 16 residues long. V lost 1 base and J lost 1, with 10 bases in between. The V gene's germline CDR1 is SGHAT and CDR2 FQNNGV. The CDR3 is CASSLGVGMNTGELFF. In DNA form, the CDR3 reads TGTGCCAGCAGCTTAGGTGTGGGGATGAACACCGGGGAGCTGTTTTTT.

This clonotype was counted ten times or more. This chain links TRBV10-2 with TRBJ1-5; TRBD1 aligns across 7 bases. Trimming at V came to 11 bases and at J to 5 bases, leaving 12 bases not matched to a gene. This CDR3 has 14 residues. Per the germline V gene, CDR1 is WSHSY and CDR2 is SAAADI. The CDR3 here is CAGYGGQVDQPQHF. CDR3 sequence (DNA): TGCGCCGGATATGGAGGACAGGTTGATCAGCCCCAGCATTTT.

The CDR3 here is CASSVVLPTSGTYQFF. The CDR3 DNA reads as TGTGCCAGCAGTGTTGTCCTCCCGACTAGCGGGACATACCAGTTCTTC. The gene calls are TRBV2 and TRBJ2-1; TRBD2 agrees at 11 bases. Germline V lookup: CDR1 SNHLY, CDR2 FYNNEI. This CDR3 is 16 amino acids long. With 4 bases clipped from V and 13 bases from J, the junction kept 15 bases outside the gene matches.

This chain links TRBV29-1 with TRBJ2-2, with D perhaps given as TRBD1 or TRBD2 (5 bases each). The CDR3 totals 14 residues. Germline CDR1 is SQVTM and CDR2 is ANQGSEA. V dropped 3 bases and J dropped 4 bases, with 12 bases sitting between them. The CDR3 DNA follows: TGCAGCGTTGAGGGCCGGGACGGCACCGGGGAGCTGTTTTTT. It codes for CSVEGRDGTGELFF.

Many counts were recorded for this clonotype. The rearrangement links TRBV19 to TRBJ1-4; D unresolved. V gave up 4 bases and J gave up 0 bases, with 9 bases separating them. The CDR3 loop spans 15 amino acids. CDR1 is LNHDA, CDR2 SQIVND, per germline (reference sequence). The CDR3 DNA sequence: TGTGCCAGTAGTACAGACGTTGCAACTAATGAAAAACTGTTTTTT. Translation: CASSTDVATNEKLFF.

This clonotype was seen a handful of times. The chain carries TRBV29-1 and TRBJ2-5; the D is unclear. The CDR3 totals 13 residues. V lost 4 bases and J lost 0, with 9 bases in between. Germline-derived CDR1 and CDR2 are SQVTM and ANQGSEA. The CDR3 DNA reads TGCAGCGTTGCTGACACCTACCAAGAGACCCAGTACTTC. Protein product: CSVADTYQETQYF.

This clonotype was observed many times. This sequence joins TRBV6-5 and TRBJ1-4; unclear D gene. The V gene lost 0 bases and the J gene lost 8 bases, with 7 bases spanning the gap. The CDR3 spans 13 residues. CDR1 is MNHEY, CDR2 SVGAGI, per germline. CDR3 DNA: TGTGCCAGCAGTTACTCGGTGGCGGAAAAACTGTTTTTT. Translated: CASSYSVAEKLFF.

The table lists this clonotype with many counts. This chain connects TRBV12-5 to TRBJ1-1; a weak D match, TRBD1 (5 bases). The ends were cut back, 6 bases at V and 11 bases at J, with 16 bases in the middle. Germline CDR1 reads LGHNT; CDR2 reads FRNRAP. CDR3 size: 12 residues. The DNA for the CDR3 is TGTGCTAGTGGCCTTAACCGGGGGGACGCTTTCTTT. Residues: CASGLNRGDAFF.

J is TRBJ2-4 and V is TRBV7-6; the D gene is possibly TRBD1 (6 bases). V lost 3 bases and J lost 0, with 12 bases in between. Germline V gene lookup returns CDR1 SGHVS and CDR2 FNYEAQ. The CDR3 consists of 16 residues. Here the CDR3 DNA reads TGTGCCAGCAGCTTCTTGGCAGGGGCAGCCAAAAACATTCAGTACTTC. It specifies CASSFLAGAAKNIQYF.

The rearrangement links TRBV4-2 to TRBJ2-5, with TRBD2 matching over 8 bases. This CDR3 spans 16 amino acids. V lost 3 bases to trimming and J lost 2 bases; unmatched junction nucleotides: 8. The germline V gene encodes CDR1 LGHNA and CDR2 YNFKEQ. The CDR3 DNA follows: TGTGCCAGCAGCCACCACCCAGCGGGGGCACAAGAGACCCAGTACTTC. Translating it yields CASSHHPAGAQETQYF.

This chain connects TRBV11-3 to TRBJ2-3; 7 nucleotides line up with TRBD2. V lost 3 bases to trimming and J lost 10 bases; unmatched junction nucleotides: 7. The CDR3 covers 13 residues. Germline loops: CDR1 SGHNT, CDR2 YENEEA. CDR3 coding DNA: TGTGCCAGCAGCTTGGGGGGGTCGAAGCCGCAGTATTTT. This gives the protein CASSLGGSKPQYF.

CDR3 DNA sequence: TGCAGCGTTGAGCGAGTAGGGGGGAACACCGGGGAGCTGTTTTTT. The encoded protein is CSVERVGGNTGELFF. The chain joins TRBV29-1 to TRBJ2-2; maybe TRBD1 (6 bases). V lost 3 bases and J lost 1, with 12 bases in between. Germline V gene lookup returns CDR1 SQVTM and CDR2 ANQGSEA. This CDR3 has 15 amino acids.

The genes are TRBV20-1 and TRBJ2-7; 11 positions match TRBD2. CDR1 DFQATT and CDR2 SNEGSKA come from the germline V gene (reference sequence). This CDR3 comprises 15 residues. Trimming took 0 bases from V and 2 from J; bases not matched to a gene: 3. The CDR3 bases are TGCAGTGCTAGAGACCCTAGCGGGGGGACCTACGAGCAGTACTTC. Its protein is CSARDPSGGTYEQYF.

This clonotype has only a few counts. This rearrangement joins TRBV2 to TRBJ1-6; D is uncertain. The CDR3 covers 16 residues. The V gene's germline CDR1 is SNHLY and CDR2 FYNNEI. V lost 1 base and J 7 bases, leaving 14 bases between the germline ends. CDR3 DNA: TGTGCCAGCAGTGAAGGATGGAGACAAACAAATTCACCCCTCCACTTT. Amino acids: CASSEGWRQTNSPLHF.

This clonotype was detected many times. CDR3 in amino acids: CASSPGQTFSGEQYF. For the CDR3, the DNA is TGTGCCAGCAGCCCTGGACAGACCTTTAGTGGCGAGCAGTACTTC. The chain carries TRBV7-6 and TRBJ2-7; weak D call: TRBD1 (6 bases). There are 15 residues in the CDR3. Germline V gene data show CDR1 as SGHVS and CDR2 as FNYEAQ. V was clipped by 5 bases and J by 6 bases, with 20 bases between them.

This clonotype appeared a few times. CDR3 DNA sequence: TGCAGCGTTGGCCATCCGCAAAGTAACACTGAAGCTTTCTTT. Residues: CSVGHPQSNTEAFF. The J gene is TRBJ1-1, the V gene TRBV29-1; D is unresolved. The germline gives CDR1 SQVTM, CDR2 ANQGSEA. CDR3 size: 14 residues. V lost 4 bases and J lost 2, with 14 bases in between.

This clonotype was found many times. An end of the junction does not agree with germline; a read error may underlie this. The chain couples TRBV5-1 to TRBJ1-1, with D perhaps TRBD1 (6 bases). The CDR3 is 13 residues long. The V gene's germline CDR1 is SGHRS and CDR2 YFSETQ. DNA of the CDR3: TGTGCCAGTAGTAGACAGGAGAACACTGAAGCTTTCTTT. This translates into CASSRQENTEAFF.

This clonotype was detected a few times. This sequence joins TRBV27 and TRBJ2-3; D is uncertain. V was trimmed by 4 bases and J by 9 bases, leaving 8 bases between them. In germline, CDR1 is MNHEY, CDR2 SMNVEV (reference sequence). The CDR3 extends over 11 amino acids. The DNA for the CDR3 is TGTGCCAGCAGTTCGGAAATAACGCAGTATTTT. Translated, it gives CASSSEITQYF.

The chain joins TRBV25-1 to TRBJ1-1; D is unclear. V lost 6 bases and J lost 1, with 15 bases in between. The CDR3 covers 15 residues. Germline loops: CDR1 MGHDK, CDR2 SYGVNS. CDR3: CASRDGRGRNTEAFF. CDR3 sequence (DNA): TGTGCCAGCAGAGATGGACGCGGGAGGAACACTGAAGCTTTCTTT. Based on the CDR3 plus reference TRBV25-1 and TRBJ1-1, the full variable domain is EADIYQTPRYLVIGTGKKITLECSQTMGHDKMYWYQQDPGMELHLIHYSYGVNSTEKGDLSSESTVSRIRTEHFPLTLESARPSHTSQYLCASRDGRGRNTEAFFGQGTRLTVV.

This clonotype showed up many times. The CDR3 loop is CASSLEGTGAINEQFF. CDR3 bases: TGTGCCAGCAGCTTAGAAGGGACAGGGGCTATCAATGAGCAGTTCTTC. The chain carries TRBV7-2 and TRBJ2-1; 10 positions match TRBD1. Germline V CDR1 and CDR2: SGHTA, FQGNSA. V was pared by 1 base and J by 6 bases, with 6 bases of the junction left unmatched. The CDR3 is made up of 16 amino acids.

For the CDR3, the DNA is TGCAGTGCTAGAGCTCTCGACAGGGGGGACCTTTGGCCCCAGCATTTT. Translated, it gives CSARALDRGDLWPQHF. The chain recombines TRBV20-1 with TRBJ1-5, with 9 bases lining up with TRBD1. The CDR3 spans 16 residues. CDR1 is DFQATT, CDR2 SNEGSKA, per germline (reference sequence). The V segment lost 1 base and the J segment 9 bases; nucleotides outside the gene matches: 13.

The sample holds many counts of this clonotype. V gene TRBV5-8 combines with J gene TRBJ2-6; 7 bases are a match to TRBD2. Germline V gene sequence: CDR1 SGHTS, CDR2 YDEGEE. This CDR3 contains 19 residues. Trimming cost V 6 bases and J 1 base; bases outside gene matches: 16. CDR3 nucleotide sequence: TGTGCCAGCACAAGGGGACTACCACTTGGGAGATCTGGGGCCAACGTCCTGACTTTC. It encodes CASTRGLPLGRSGANVLTF. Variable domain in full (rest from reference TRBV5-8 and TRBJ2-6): EAGVTQSPTHLIKTRGQQATLRCSPISGHTSVYWYQQALGLGLQFLLWYDEGEERNRGNFPPRFSGRQFPNYSSELNVNALELEDSALYLCASTRGLPLGRSGANVLTFGAGSRLTVL.

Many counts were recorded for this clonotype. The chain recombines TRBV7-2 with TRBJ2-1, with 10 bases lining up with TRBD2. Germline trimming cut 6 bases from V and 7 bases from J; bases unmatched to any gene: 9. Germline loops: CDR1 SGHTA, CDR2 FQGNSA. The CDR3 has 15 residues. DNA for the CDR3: TGTGCCAGCAGACAAAGACTAGCGGGTAGTAATGAGCAGTTCTTC. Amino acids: CASRQRLAGSNEQFF.